Below are 19 T cell receptor beta chains sequenced from a single sample in a study of cytomegalovirus exposure and HLA in healthy donors. Vbeta (60) and Jbeta (13) primers were used in the PCR. The assay was immunoSEQ multiplex PCR, and TCRdb's table has in-frame clones only and misses some. The table has 130,000 to 150,000 clones, more than 60% seen once; the top ten hold 8.8%. The sequenced sample consisted of PBMCs. The receptor source for this set is a woman between 50 and 59 years old in good health and CMV-seropositive.

This chain joins TRBV28 and TRBJ2-3; 8 bases map to TRBD1. The CDR3 loop spans 15 amino acids. The V gene's germline CDR1 is MDHEN and CDR2 SYDVKM. With 8 bases clipped from V and 2 bases from J, the junction kept 9 bases outside the gene matches. This CDR3 reads CASYAETGDTDTQYF. The CDR3 DNA sequence: TGTGCCAGCTACGCAGAGACAGGGGACACAGATACGCAGTATTTT.

The chain uses TRBV5-1 and TRBJ2-7, with D hard to call. This CDR3 has 13 amino acids. Deletions cut 0 bases from V and 2 bases from J, with 6 bases between. Germline V gene lookup returns CDR1 SGHRS and CDR2 YFSETQ. The CDR3 reads CASSLDLPYEQYF. The CDR3 DNA reads TGCGCCAGCAGCTTGGACCTACCCTACGAGCAGTACTTC.

This clone showed up just a few times. V is TRBV4-1 and J is TRBJ2-5, with 8 bases lining up with TRBD2. Germline V lookup: CDR1 MGHRA, CDR2 YSYEKL. The CDR3 loop spans 18 amino acids. V dropped 6 bases and J dropped 3; count of bases not matched to a gene: 18. The CDR3 DNA reads TGCGCCAGCAGTCAAAGCCCCTCGGGCGGGGGGCGGGAAGAGACCCAGTACTTC. Protein product: CASSQSPSGGGREETQYF.

This chain links TRBV20-1 with TRBJ1-1; no firm D call. Germline loops: CDR1 DFQATT, CDR2 SNEGSKA (reference sequence). V was trimmed by 3 bases and J by 8 bases, leaving 10 bases between them. This CDR3 spans 11 amino acids. The CDR3 DNA reads TGCAGTGCTAGTCCCGACGGGGAAGCTTTCTTT. Translating it yields CSASPDGEAFF.

The CDR3 region is CASSEETRQPQHF. CDR3 coding DNA: TGTGCCAGCAGTGAAGAAACTCGGCAGCCCCAGCATTTT. The chain has TRBV2 and TRBJ1-5; D remains ambiguous. The CDR3 loop spans 13 amino acids. Trimming left V 1 base short and J 7 bases short, with 8 bases between. From germline, CDR1 is SNHLY and CDR2 FYNNEI.

The chain couples TRBV4-3 to TRBJ2-5, with 7 bases matching TRBD2. Germline CDR1 LGHNA, CDR2 YSLEER. The J segment lost 6 bases and the V segment lost 3 bases, leaving 10 bases of the junction unmatched. This CDR3 has 15 residues. Here the CDR3 reads CASSHGERGLKTQYF. CDR3 nucleotide sequence: TGCGCCAGCAGCCATGGGGAGCGGGGTCTCAAGACCCAGTACTTC.

This rearrangement joins TRBV5-1 to TRBJ1-1; the D gene is possibly TRBD1 (5 bases). Germline CDR1 is SGHRS and CDR2 is YFSETQ. The CDR3 runs 17 residues. The V and J ends lost 4 bases and 0 bases respectively, with 19 bases between them. This chain's CDR3 is CASSLPWGVRMNTEAFF. The CDR3 DNA follows: TGCGCCAGCAGCCTGCCTTGGGGCGTTAGGATGAACACTGAAGCTTTCTTT.

This clone was seen a few times. The chain combines TRBV4-3 with TRBJ2-3; 14 nucleotides agree with TRBD2. With 3 bases clipped from V and 0 bases from J, the junction kept 14 bases outside the gene matches. CDR3 length: 21 amino acids. Germline V gene sequence: CDR1 LGHNA, CDR2 YSLEER. CDR3: CASSQYFGLAGGKVSTDTQYF. DNA of the CDR3: TGCGCCAGCAGCCAGTACTTTGGACTAGCGGGGGGTAAGGTTAGCACAGATACGCAGTATTTT.

This clone was recorded a few times. This chain links TRBV28 with TRBJ2-7, with D possibly being TRBD1 (5 bases). Germline assignment: CDR1 MDHEN and CDR2 SYDVKM. V shed 6 bases and J shed 5 bases, with 17 bases lying between them. The CDR3 is made up of 14 amino acids. In DNA, the CDR3 is TGTGCCAGCAGCCGGGCAGGGTGGGTCGACGAGCAGTACTTC. It is translated as CASSRAGWVDEQYF.

The chain combines TRBV11-3 with TRBJ2-3; 9 bases match TRBD1. V lost 5 bases, J lost 2 bases, and 5 bases stayed unmatched. The CDR3 has 15 amino acids. The germline CDR1 and CDR2 sequences are SGHNT and YENEEA. The CDR3 coding sequence is TGTGCCAGCAGCCCTTGGACAGGGGCCACAGATACGCAGTATTTT. Its protein product is CASSPWTGATDTQYF. Full variable domain (missing parts from reference TRBV11-3 and TRBJ2-3): EAGVVQSPRYKIIEKKQPVAFWCNPISGHNTLYWYLQNLGQGPELLIRYENEEAVDDSQLPKDRFSAERLKGVDSTLKIQPAELGDSAVYLCASSPWTGATDTQYFGPGTRLTVL.

J is TRBJ2-5 and V is TRBV5-6; D perhaps matches TRBD1 (5 bases). This CDR3 spans 15 amino acids. Between the trimmed V and J ends, which lost 4 bases and 1 base, there was a span of 14 bases. Germline-derived CDR1 and CDR2 are SGHDT and YYEEEE. The CDR3 spells CASSQQPTVQETQYF. For the CDR3, the DNA is TGTGCCAGCAGCCAGCAACCGACAGTCCAAGAGACCCAGTACTTC.

The J gene is TRBJ2-7, the V gene TRBV7-2; the match to TRBD2 covers 8 bases. V was pared by 0 bases and J by 7 bases, with 8 bases of the junction left unmatched. Germline CDR1 is SGHTA and CDR2 is FQGNSA. The CDR3 totals 15 residues. Written as DNA, the CDR3 is TGTGCCAGCAGCTTAGCCGGGGGGGGGCAGGAGGAGCAGTACTTC. Translated: CASSLAGGGQEEQYF.

The CDR3 nucleotides are TGTGCCAGCAGCTTAGTATGGGGGACATCCTATGGCTACACCTTC. This sequence encodes CASSLVWGTSYGYTF. The chain joins TRBV7-8 to TRBJ1-2; D may be TRBD1 (6 bases). The V gene lost 1 base and the J gene lost 4 bases, with 13 bases spanning the gap. The CDR3 has 15 amino acids. Germline CDR1 is SGHVS and CDR2 is FQNEAQ.

CDR3 sequence: CASSQTGDSNQPQHF. The DNA of the CDR3 is TGTGCCAGCAGCCAAACAGGAGATAGCAATCAGCCCCAGCATTTT. This rearrangement joins TRBV7-9 to TRBJ1-5; D possibly corresponds to TRBD1 (5 bases). The germline CDR1 and CDR2 sequences are SEHNR and FQNEAQ (reference sequence). Trimming took off 5 bases at V and 0 bases at J, with 11 bases between the two ends. This CDR3 contains 15 residues.

This rearrangement joins TRBV27 to TRBJ2-5; D call uncertain. TRBJ2-7 matches the DNA end more closely, so the J call is doubtful. CDR1 and CDR2 (germline): MNHEY, SMNVEV (reference sequence). This CDR3 is built from 14 residues. CDR3 bases: TGTGCCAGCAGTTTAAGGCGGAGCTCCTACGAGCAGTACTTC. Translated, it gives CASSLRRSSYEQYF.

The V gene is TRBV9, the J gene TRBJ2-7; 14 bases align to TRBD2. The V segment lost 3 bases and the J segment 2 bases; nucleotides outside the gene matches: 1. CDR3 length: 15 residues. Per germline, CDR1 SGDLS and CDR2 YYNGEE. The DNA for the CDR3 is TGTGCCAGCAGCGAGGGACTAGCGGGGGCCTACGAGCAGTACTTC. It codes for CASSEGLAGAYEQYF.

The J gene is TRBJ2-7, the V gene TRBV14; TRBD1 matches 9 bases. CDR3 length: 16 amino acids. V was pared by 0 bases and J by 3 bases, with 6 bases of the junction left unmatched. The germline gives CDR1 SGHDN, CDR2 FVKESK. The CDR3 coding sequence is TGTGCCAGCAGCCAAGATCTTGGGACAGGGATCTACGAGCAGTACTTC. Protein: CASSQDLGTGIYEQYF.

This clone was seen a few times. This chain uses TRBV9 with TRBJ2-7; no firm D call. Germline V gene sequence: CDR1 SGDLS, CDR2 YYNGEE. V lost 3 bases, J lost 7 bases, and 17 bases lay in between. The CDR3 sequence is 14 residues long. The CDR3 bases are TGTGCCAGCAGCGAGCGACCGGAGCCCTGGGAGCAGTACTTC. This sequence encodes CASSERPEPWEQYF. The entire variable domain, with the rest obtained from reference TRBV9 and TRBJ2-7, is as follows: DSGVTQTPKHLITATGQRVTLRCSPRSGDLSVYWYQQSLDQGLQFLIQYYNGEERAKGNILERFSAQQFPDLHSELNLSSLELGDSALYFCASSERPEPWEQYFGPGTRLTVT.

The CDR3 DNA follows: TGTGCCAGCAGCCAGGGACAGGGGGCTAACTATGGCTACACCTTC. Encoded protein: CASSQGQGANYGYTF. The V and J genes are TRBV14 and TRBJ1-2, with TRBD1 matching 11 bases. With 3 bases clipped from V and 0 bases from J, the junction kept 0 bases outside the gene matches. This CDR3 is 15 amino acids long. Germline V gives CDR1 SGHDN, CDR2 FVKESK.